The text below deals with one T cell receptor beta chain. The antigen is unknown. The data stem from a study of CD8 T cells in ankylosing spondylitis. The germline gives CDR1 SGHVS, CDR2 FNYEAQ. Trimming shortened V by 5 bases and J by 10 bases, and 11 bases separated the two germline ends. The CDR3 contains 12 residues. The TCR beta libraries were generated through quantitative 5'-RACE incorporating molecular barcodes. One entry per CDR3 protein results from TCRdb running MiXCR on the 5' RACE reads. This table holds about 840,000 distinct CDR3 sequences, approximately 12% found once. Study results and limitations: Disease-linked clones had a CD8+ phenotype and relatively low frequency in peripheral blood. Several of the motif variants were reported before in synovial fluid and blood from reactive arthritis. Blood from ankylosing spondylitis patients appeared to carry a characteristic roughly 8-variant TCR beta motif. Reported data indicate significant enrichment of disease-linked clones within matched ankylosing spondylitis synovial fluid.

The clonotype was recovered from a male donor with ankylosing spondylitis. V is TRBV7-6 and J is TRBJ1-4; no firm D call. Sequenced sample: blood, either unsorted or a sorted T cell fraction (not recorded which). CDR3 region: CASSRTAGKLFF. CDR3 coding DNA: TGTGCCAGCAGCCGGACGGCCGGAAAACTGTTTTTT. The complete variable domain, with remaining parts taken from reference TRBV7-6 and TRBJ1-4, reads GAGVSQSPRYKVTKRGQDVALRCDPISGHVSLYWYRQALGQGPEFLTYFNYEAQQDKSGLPNDRFSAERPEGSISTLTIQRTEQRDSAMYRCASSRTAGKLFFGSGTQLSVL.